This T cell receptor (beta chain) was observed in a study of blood T cell repertoires in COVID-19. Study-level information: In each case, the material was cDNA or gDNA derived from T cells, B-cell-depleted T cells, or PBMCs.

This table comes from immunoSEQ multiplex PCR, and its TCRdb copy is limited to in-frame clones, with some not included. The top ten clones hold more than 6.5% of a sample with about 240,000 clones, approximately 86% of them seen once. For this clone: Its ends do not fully match the called genes, so a read error is possible.

Germline values: CDR1 SEHNR, CDR2 FQNEAQ (reference sequence). The CDR3 extends over 11 amino acids. The TCR was taken from a woman between 70 and 85 years old with active or convalescent COVID-19. The specimen sequenced was peripheral blood. J is TRBJ1-2 and V is TRBV7-9; D may be TRBD1 (5 bases). CDR3 DNA sequence: TGTACCAGCACCCCCGGGGGTGGCTACACCTTC. The encoded protein is CTSTPGGGYTF.